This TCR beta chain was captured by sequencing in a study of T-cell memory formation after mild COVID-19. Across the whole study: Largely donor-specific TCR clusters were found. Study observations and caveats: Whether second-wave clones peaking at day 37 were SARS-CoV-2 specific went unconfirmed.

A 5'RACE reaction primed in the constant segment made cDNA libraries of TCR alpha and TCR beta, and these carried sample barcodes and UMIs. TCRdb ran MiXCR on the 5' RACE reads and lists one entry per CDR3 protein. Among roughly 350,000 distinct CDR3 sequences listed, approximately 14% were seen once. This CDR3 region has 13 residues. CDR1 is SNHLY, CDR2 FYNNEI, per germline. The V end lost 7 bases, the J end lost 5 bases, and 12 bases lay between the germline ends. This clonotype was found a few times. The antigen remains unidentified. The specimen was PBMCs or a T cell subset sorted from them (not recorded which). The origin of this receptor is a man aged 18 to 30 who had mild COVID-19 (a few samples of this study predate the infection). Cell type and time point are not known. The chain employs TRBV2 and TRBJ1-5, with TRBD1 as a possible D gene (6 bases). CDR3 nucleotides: TGTGCCAGCAATTTCGGGGGCCATCAGCCCCAGCATTTT. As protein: CASNFGGHQPQHF. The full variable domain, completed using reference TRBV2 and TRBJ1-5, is EPEVTQTPSHQVTQMGQEVILRCVPISNHLYFYWYRQILGQKVEFLVSFYNNEISEKSEIFDDQFSVERPDGSNFTLKIRSTKLEDSAMYFCASNFGGHQPQHFGDGTRLSIL.